This TCR beta chain originates from a study of OX40 agonist ivuxolimab in advanced cancers. Study context: Approximately 41% of patients had received prior checkpoint inhibitor therapy.

Method: immunoSEQ multiplex PCR; TCRdb's copy keeps in-frame clones and lacks some. The sample records fewer than 80,000 clones, roughly 84% being singletons. Study-level results: CD8+ T cells averaged more expanded clones than CD4+.

In regard to this clone: What it recognizes is unknown.

Exclusion of a patient followed from autoimmune disease history or systemic immunosuppression. Sequenced here: CD4+ or CD8+ T cells sorted from blood, sampled in a trial of the OX40 agonist ivuxolimab. This clonotype was sampled from an adult with an advanced solid tumor such as melanoma, head and neck, liver or kidney cancer.

The CDR3 reads CASSQDKVLPYEQYF. CDR3 DNA: TGCGCCAGCAGCCAAGATAAGGTTTTGCCGTACGAGCAGTACTTC. The V gene is TRBV4-1, the J gene TRBJ2-7, with D unclear. The germline gives CDR1 MGHRA, CDR2 YSYEKL. The CDR3 length is 15 residues. The V end lost 0 bases, the J end lost 4 bases, and 13 bases lay between the germline ends.